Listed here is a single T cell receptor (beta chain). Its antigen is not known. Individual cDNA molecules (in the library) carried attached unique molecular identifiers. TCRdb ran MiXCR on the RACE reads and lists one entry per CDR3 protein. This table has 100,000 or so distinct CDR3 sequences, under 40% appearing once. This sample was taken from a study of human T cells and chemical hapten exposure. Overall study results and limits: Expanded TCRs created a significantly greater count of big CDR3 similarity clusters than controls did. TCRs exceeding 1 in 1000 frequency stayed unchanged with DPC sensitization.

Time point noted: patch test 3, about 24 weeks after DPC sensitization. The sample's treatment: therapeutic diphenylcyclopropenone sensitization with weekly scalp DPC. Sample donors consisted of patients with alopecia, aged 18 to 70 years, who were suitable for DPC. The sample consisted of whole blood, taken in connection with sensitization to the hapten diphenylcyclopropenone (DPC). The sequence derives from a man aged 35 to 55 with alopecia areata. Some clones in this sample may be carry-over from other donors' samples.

The CDR3 region has the DNA TGTGCCAGCAGCCAAGATCGGGGGGGCAGACCTGGGGCCAACGTCCTGACTTTC. Translating gives CASSQDRGGRPGANVLTF. The chain recombines TRBV4-2 with TRBJ2-6, with 8 positions matching TRBD2. CDR3 length: 18 amino acids. CDR1 and CDR2 from the germline V gene are LGHNA and YNFKEQ. Unmatched junction bases numbered 6, after V lost 0 bases and J lost 2 bases.